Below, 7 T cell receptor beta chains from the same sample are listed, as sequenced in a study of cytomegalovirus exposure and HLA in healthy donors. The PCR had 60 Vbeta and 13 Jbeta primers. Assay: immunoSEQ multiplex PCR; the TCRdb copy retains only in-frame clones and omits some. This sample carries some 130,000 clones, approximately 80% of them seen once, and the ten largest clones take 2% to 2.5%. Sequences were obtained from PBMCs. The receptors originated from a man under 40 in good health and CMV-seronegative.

This CDR3 reads CASGRQGANTEAFF. The CDR3 region has the DNA TGTGCCAGCGGAAGACAGGGGGCAAACACTGAAGCTTTCTTT. The J gene is TRBJ1-1, the V gene TRBV6-1; 10 positions match TRBD1. The CDR3 totals 14 residues. Germline V gene lookup returns CDR1 MNHNS and CDR2 SASEGT. The V and J ends lost 8 bases and 2 bases, in that order; junction bases with no gene match: 5.

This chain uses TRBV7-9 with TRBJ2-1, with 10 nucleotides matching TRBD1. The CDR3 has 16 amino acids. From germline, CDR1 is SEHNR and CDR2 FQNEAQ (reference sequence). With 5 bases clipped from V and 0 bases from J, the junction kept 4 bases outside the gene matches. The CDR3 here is CASSSGTGASYNEQFF. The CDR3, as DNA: TGTGCCAGCAGCAGTGGGACAGGGGCCTCCTACAATGAGCAGTTCTTC.

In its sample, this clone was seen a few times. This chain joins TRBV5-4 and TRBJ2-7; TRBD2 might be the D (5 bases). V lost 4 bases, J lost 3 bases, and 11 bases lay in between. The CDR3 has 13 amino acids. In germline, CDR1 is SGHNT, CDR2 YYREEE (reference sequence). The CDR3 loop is CASSPAEDYEQYF. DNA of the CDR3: TGTGCCAGCAGCCCAGCGGAGGACTACGAGCAGTACTTC.

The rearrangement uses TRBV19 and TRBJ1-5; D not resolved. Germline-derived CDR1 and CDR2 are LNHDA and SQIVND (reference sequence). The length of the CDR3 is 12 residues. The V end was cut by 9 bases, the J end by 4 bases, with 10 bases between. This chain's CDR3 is CASGSLNQPQHF. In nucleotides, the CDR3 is TGTGCCAGCGGGTCGTTAAATCAGCCCCAGCATTTT.

For the CDR3, the DNA is TGTGCCACCAGCAGTGCCATACTCCGGGGGGGTGGCAATCAGCCCCAGCATTTT. It specifies CATSSAILRGGGNQPQHF. The chain has TRBV15 and TRBJ1-5, with D tentatively TRBD1 (5 bases). V gave up 3 bases and J gave up 2 bases, with 20 bases separating them. Germline CDR1 LNHNV, CDR2 YYDKDF (reference sequence). This CDR3 is 18 amino acids long.

Here the CDR3 reads CAWSIVPRGQGETQYF. The CDR3 nucleotides read TGTGCCTGGAGTATAGTCCCTCGAGGCCAGGGAGAGACCCAGTACTTC. This chain uses TRBV30 with TRBJ2-5; weak D call: TRBD1 (5 bases). Between the trimmed V and J ends, which lost 2 bases and 4 bases, there was a span of 20 bases. The CDR3 loop spans 16 amino acids. Germline-derived CDR1 and CDR2 are GTSNPN and SVGIG (reference sequence).

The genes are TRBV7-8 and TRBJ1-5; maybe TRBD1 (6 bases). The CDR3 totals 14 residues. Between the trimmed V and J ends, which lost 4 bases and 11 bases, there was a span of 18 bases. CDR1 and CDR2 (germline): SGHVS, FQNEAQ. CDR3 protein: CASSSTTGTIAQHF. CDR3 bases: TGTGCCAGCAGCTCCACGACAGGTACAATAGCCCAGCATTTT.